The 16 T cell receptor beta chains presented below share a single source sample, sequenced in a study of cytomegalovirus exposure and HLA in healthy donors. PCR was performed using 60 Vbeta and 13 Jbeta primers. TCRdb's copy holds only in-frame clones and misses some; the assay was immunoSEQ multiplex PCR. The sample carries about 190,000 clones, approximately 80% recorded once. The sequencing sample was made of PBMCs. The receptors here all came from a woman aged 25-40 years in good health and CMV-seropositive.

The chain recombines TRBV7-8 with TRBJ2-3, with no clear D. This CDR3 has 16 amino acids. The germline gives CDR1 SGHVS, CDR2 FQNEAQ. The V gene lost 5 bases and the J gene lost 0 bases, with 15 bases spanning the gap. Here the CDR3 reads CASSPRLQTSTDTQYF. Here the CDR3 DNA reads TGTGCCAGCAGCCCAAGACTCCAAACTAGCACAGATACGCAGTATTTT.

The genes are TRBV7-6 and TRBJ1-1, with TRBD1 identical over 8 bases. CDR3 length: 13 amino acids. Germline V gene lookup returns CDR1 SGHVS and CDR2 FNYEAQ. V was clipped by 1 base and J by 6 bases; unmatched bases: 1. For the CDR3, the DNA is TGTGCCAGCAGCTTAGGGGACAGGTCTGAAGCTTTCTTT. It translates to CASSLGDRSEAFF. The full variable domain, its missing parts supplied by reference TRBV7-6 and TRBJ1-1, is GAGVSQSPRYKVTKRGQDVALRCDPISGHVSLYWYRQALGQGPEFLTYFNYEAQQDKSGLPNDRFSAERPEGSISTLTIQRTEQRDSAMYRCASSLGDRSEAFFGQGTRLTVV.

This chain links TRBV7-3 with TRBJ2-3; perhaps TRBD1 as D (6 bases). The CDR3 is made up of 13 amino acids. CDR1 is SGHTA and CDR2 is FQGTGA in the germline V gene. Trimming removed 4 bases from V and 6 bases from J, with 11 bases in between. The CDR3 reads CASSSLGADTQYF. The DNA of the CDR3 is TGTGCCAGCAGCTCCCTGGGGGCGGATACGCAGTATTTT.

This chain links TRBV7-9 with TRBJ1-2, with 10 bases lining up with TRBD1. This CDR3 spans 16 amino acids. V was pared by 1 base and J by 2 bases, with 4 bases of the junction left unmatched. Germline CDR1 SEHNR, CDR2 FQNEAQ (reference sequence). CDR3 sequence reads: CASSLGAGQGNYGYTF. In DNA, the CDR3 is TGTGCCAGCAGCTTAGGGGCGGGACAGGGGAACTATGGCTACACCTTC.

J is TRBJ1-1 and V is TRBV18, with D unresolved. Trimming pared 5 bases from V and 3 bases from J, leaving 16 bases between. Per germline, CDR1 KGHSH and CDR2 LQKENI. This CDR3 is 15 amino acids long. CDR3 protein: CASSVDGGPDTEAFF. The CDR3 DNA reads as TGTGCCAGCTCAGTCGATGGTGGCCCCGACACTGAAGCTTTCTTT.

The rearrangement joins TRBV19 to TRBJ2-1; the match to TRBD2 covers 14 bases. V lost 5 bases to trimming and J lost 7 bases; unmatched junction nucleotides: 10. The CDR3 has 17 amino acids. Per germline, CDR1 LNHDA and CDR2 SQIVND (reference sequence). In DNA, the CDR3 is TGTGCCAGTAGTCCCCGACTAGCGGGAGGGTCCTGGAATGAGCAGTTCTTC. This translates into CASSPRLAGGSWNEQFF.

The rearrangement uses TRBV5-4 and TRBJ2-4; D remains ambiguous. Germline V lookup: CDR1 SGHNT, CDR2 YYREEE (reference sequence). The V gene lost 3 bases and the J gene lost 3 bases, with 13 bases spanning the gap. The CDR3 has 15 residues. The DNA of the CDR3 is TGTGCCAGCAGCTCCAGAAATGAGGTCAAAAACATTCAGTACTTC. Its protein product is CASSSRNEVKNIQYF. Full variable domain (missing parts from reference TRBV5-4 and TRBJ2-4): ETGVTQSPTHLIKTRGQQVTLRCSSQSGHNTVSWYQQALGQGPQFIFQYYREEENGRGNFPPRFSGLQFPNYSSELNVNALELDDSALYLCASSSRNEVKNIQYFGAGTRLSVL.

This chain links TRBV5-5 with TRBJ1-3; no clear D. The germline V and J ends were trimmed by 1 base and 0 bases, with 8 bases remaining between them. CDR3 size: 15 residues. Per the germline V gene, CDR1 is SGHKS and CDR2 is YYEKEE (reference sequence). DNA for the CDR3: TGTGCCAGCAGCTTGTCCGGGAGCTCTGGAAACACCATATATTTT. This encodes CASSLSGSSGNTIYF.

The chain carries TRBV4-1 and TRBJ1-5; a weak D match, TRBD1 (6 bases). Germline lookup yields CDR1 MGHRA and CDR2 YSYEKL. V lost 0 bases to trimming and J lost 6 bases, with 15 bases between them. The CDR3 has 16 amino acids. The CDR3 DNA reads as TGCGCCAGCAGCCAAGATAAGGACAGTCCTTTTCAGCCCCAGCATTTT. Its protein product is CASSQDKDSPFQPQHF.

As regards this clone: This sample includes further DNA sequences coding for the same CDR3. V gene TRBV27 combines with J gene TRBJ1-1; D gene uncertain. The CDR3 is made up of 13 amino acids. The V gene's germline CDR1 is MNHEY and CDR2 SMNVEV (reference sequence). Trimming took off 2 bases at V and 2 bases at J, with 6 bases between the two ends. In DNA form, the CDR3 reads TGTGCCAGCAGTTTAGCCAGAAACACTGAAGCTTTCTTT. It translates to CASSLARNTEAFF.

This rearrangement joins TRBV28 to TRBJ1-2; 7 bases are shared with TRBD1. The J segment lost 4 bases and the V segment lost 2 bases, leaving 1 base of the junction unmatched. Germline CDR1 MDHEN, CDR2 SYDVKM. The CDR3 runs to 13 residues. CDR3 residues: CASSLDRAYGYTF. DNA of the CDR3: TGTGCCAGCAGTTTAGACAGGGCCTATGGCTACACCTTC.

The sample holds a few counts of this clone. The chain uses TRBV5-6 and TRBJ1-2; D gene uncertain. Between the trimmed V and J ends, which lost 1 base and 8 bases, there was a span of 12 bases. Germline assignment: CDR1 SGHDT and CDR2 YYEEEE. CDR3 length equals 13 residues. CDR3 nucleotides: TGTGCCAGCAGCTTGTTGAGGGAATTAGGCTACACCTTC. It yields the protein CASSLLRELGYTF.

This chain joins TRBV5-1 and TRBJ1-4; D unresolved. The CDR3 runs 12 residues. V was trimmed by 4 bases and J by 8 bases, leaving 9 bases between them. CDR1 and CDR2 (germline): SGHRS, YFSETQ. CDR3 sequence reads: CASSKSPEKLFF. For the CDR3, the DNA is TGCGCCAGCAGCAAGAGTCCCGAAAAACTGTTTTTT.

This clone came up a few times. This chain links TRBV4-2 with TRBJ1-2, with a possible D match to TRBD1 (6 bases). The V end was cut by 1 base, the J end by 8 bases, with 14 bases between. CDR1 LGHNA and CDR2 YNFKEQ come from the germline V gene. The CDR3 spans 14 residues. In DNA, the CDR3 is TGTGCCAGCAGCCAAGTCGGGACAACTAACGGCTACACCTTC. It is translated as CASSQVGTTNGYTF.

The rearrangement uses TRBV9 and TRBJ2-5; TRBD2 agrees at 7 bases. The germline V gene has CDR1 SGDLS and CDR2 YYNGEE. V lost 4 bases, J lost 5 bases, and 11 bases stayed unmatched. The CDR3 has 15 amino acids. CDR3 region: CASSSGRFRGETQYF. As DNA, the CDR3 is TGTGCCAGCAGCTCCGGGAGGTTCCGTGGGGAGACCCAGTACTTC.

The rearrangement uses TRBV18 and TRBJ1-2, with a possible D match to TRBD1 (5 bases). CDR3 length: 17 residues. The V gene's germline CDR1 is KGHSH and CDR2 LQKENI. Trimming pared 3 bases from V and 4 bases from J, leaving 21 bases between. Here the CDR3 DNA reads TGTGCCAGCTCACCGGATATGGCCGTGGGGCCGGGCTATGGCTACACCTTC. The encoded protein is CASSPDMAVGPGYGYTF.